This record concerns one T cell receptor beta chain sequence. Its specificity is unknown. This entry comes from a study of Graves' ophthalmopathy and Graves' hyperthyroidism. Pregnancy or lactation, uncontrolled infections and other autoimmune diseases were grounds for excluding patients. Whole-study results and caveats: A model built from 13 signatures distinguished ophthalmopathy from stable hyperthyroidism with 85% to 90% sensitivity and approximately 80% specificity. A majority of expanded thyroid clonotypes exceeding 0.001 frequency were likewise present in blood.

Amplification from RNA transcripts yielded the TCR beta CDR3 regions. The authors performed first-round RT-PCR with HTBI primers and then a second-round multiplex PCR. TCRdb re-called the multiplex PCR reads with MiXCR, one entry per CDR3 protein. This table has roughly 600,000 distinct CDR3 sequences, less than 40% appearing once. The CDR3 is 16 residues long. CDR1 and CDR2 from the germline V gene are SEHNR and FQNEAQ (reference sequence). V dropped 1 base and J dropped 0 bases, with 13 bases sitting between them. The specimen was peripheral blood or thyroid tissue (not recorded which). V usage is TRBV7-9 and J usage is TRBJ2-7; D is unresolved. The receptor's source is an adult man with Graves' hyperthyroidism. The CDR3 is CASSLGSQRGSYEQYF. The CDR3 coding sequence is TGTGCCAGCAGCTTAGGGAGCCAGAGAGGCTCCTACGAGCAGTACTTC.